A few counts support the clone carrying this T cell receptor beta chain. The antigen remains unidentified. This CDR3 has 16 residues. Germline CDR1 reads SGHRS; CDR2 reads YFSETQ. Germline trimming cut 4 bases from V and 2 bases from J; bases unmatched to any gene: 10. The isolated RNA, all of it, was reverse transcribed, so expressed TCRB transcripts were what got sequenced. Profiled with immunoSEQ multiplex PCR; TCRdb holds only in-frame clones, not every one. The sample gives over 120,000 clones, more than 9% of which show up once; approximately 1.3% is in the top ten. CD45RO/CCR7/CD25/CD127/CD95/CD27 sorting isolated CD4+ naive, central memory, regulatory and stem cell-like memory cells. This specimen belongs to a study of beta chain features in type 1 diabetes. General observations from the study: Naive, central memory and regulatory TCRB repertoires appeared more similar among patients than healthy donors.

This TCR was sampled from a man aged 18 to 30 in good health. This rearrangement joins TRBV5-1 to TRBJ2-3, with 7 bases lining up with TRBD2. Sequenced material: naive CD4+ T cells from blood. Here the CDR3 reads CASSQTTSGDTDTQYF. The CDR3 nucleotides are TGCGCCAGCAGCCAAACTACAAGCGGGGACACAGATACGCAGTATTTT.